These 6 T cell receptor beta chains were all obtained from the same sample, sequenced in a study of T cell changes during pregnancy in multiple sclerosis. The repertoire was sequenced with immunoSEQ multiplex PCR; TCRdb's copy has only in-frame clones and lacks some. This table has fewer than 40,000 clones, 92% appearing once. The specimen was CD4+ T cells from peripheral blood mononuclear cells, collected in the third trimester of pregnancy. These receptors came from a female donor with multiple sclerosis, enrolled in a pregnancy study.

The CDR3 loop reads CASSPNAGSYEQYF. The CDR3 bases are TGCGCCAGCAGCCCTAACGCGGGCTCCTACGAGCAGTACTTC. The chain combines TRBV4-3 with TRBJ2-7, with TRBD2 as a possible D gene (5 bases). This CDR3 is 14 amino acids long. V dropped 4 bases and J dropped 0 bases, with 10 bases sitting between them. Germline V lookup: CDR1 LGHNA, CDR2 YSLEER.

This clone was picked up one time. The chain links TRBV28 to TRBJ1-4; the match to TRBD1 covers 9 bases. This CDR3 comprises 13 residues. Germline V CDR1 and CDR2: MDHEN, SYDVKM. V lost 4 bases and J lost 11; bases outside the gene matches: 5. The CDR3 loop is CASSSGQGRKLFF. The CDR3 coding sequence is TGTGCCAGCAGTTCTGGACAGGGGCGGAAACTGTTTTTT.

The chain uses TRBV10-3 and TRBJ2-3, with 13 positions matching TRBD2. After removal of 9 bases from V and 6 bases from J, the junction contained 9 bases not matched to a gene. CDR1 is ENHRY, CDR2 SYGVKD, per germline. The CDR3 has 15 amino acids. CDR3 amino acids: CAIESGLAGWDTQYF. CDR3 nucleotide sequence: TGTGCCATAGAATCGGGACTAGCGGGATGGGATACGCAGTATTTT.

The chain carries TRBV28 and TRBJ2-7, with D perhaps TRBD1 (5 bases). The length of the CDR3 is 14 residues. CDR1 and CDR2 from the germline V gene are MDHEN and SYDVKM. The V and J ends lost 10 bases and 2 bases respectively, with 18 bases between them. The DNA of the CDR3 is TGTGCCACCCAAACGGCGGACACCACCTACGAGCAGTACTTC. This encodes CATQTADTTYEQYF. The variable domain in full, with the rest retrieved from reference TRBV28 and TRBJ2-7, is DVKVTQSSRYLVKRTGEKVFLECVQDMDHENMFWYRQDPGLGLRLIYFSYDVKMKEKGDIPEGYSVSREKKERFSLILESASTNQTSMYLCATQTADTTYEQYFGPGTRLTVT.

The chain combines TRBV11-2 with TRBJ2-2, with D maybe TRBD1 (6 bases). Deletions cut 6 bases from V and 0 bases from J, with 11 bases between. Germline V gene lookup returns CDR1 SGHAT and CDR2 FQNNGV. The CDR3 spans 15 residues. The CDR3: CASRPDRSNTGELFF. CDR3 coding DNA: TGTGCCAGCAGACCAGACAGGTCGAACACCGGGGAGCTGTTTTTT.

The chain combines TRBV12-2 with TRBJ1-1. TRBV12-2 is a recognized pseudogene. This CDR3 comprises 10 residues. The DNA of the CDR3 is TGTGCAAGTCGCTCCGTTGAAGCTTTCTTT. This encodes CASRSVEAFF.